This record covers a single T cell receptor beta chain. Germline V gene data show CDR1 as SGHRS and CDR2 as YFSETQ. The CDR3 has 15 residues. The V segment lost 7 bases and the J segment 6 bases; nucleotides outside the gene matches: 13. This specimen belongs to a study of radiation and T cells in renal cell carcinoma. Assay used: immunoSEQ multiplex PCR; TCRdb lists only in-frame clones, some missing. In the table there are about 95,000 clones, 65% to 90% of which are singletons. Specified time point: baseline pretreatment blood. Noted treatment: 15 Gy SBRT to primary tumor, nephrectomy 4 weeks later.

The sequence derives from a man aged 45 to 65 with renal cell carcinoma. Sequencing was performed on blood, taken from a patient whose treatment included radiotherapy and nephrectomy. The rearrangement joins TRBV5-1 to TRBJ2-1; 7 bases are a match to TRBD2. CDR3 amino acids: CASSLLGLGPNEQFF. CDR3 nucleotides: TGCGCCAGCTCTCTACTTGGACTAGGACCCAATGAGCAGTTCTTC.